The 15 T cell receptor beta chains presented below share a single source sample, sequenced in a study of cytomegalovirus exposure and HLA in healthy donors. Libraries were prepared by immunoSEQ multiplex PCR; TCRdb keeps only in-frame clonotypes and omits some of them. The sample has some 69,000 clones; approximately 96% are singletons. What was sequenced was PBMCs. The receptors stem from a man younger than 35 in good health and CMV-seropositive.

The CDR3 protein is CASSLTSGRPDTQYF. In DNA form, the CDR3 reads TGCGCCAGCAGCTTGACTAGCGGGAGACCAGATACGCAGTATTTT. The chain carries TRBV5-1 and TRBJ2-3, with TRBD2 matching over 11 bases. V lost 1 base, J lost 4 bases, and 2 bases stayed unmatched. This CDR3 comprises 15 residues. Looked up from germline, CDR1 is SGHRS and CDR2 is YFSETQ. Full variable domain (missing parts from reference TRBV5-1 and TRBJ2-3): KAGVTQTPRYLIKTRGQQVTLSCSPISGHRSVSWYQQTPGQGLQFLFEYFSETQRNKGNFPGRFSGRQFSNSRSEMNVSTLELGDSALYLCASSLTSGRPDTQYFGPGTRLTVL.

The chain joins TRBV18 to TRBJ2-3; 7 bases fit TRBD2. Germline assignment: CDR1 KGHSH and CDR2 LQKENI. The CDR3 runs to 12 residues. With V trimmed by 4 bases and J by 5 bases, 0 bases remained unmatched. CDR3 nucleotides: TGTGCCAGCTCACGCGGGGGAGATACGCAGTATTTT. Translated, it gives CASSRGGDTQYF.

The V gene is TRBV6-1, the J gene TRBJ1-3, with no clear D. Germline V gene sequence: CDR1 MNHNS, CDR2 SASEGT. V gave up 4 bases and J gave up 4 bases, with 11 bases separating them. The CDR3 loop spans 14 amino acids. The CDR3 nucleotides read TGTGCCAGCAGTGCATCAGGTGCCGGAAACACCATATATTTT. This codes for CASSASGAGNTIYF.

J is TRBJ1-5 and V is TRBV6-1; no clear D. The germline V gene has CDR1 MNHNS and CDR2 SASEGT. The CDR3 has 14 residues. The germline V and J ends were trimmed by 7 bases and 0 bases, with 10 bases remaining between them. CDR3 residues: CASIESYSNQPQHF. The CDR3 nucleotides are TGTGCCAGCATAGAGTCCTATAGCAATCAGCCCCAGCATTTT.

J is TRBJ1-2 and V is TRBV19, with 8 positions matching TRBD1. Looked up from germline, CDR1 is LNHDA and CDR2 is SQIVND (reference sequence). This CDR3 has 15 amino acids. Trimming took 4 bases from V and 10 from J; bases not matched to a gene: 14. CDR3 nucleotides: TGTGCCAGTAGTAAGGAAGTCGCCCAACAGGGGGACTACACCTTC. Translation gives CASSKEVAQQGDYTF.

V and J are TRBV11-2 and TRBJ2-2; TRBD1 aligns across 10 bases. V lost 7 bases, J lost 5 bases, and 4 bases stayed unmatched. Germline CDR1 reads SGHAT; CDR2 reads FQNNGV. The CDR3 extends over 14 amino acids. The CDR3 reads CASTRQGATGELFF. Here the CDR3 DNA reads TGTGCCAGCACCCGACAGGGGGCGACCGGGGAGCTGTTTTTT. The variable domain in full, completed from reference TRBV11-2 and TRBJ2-2, reads EAGVAQSPRYKIIEKRQSVAFWCNPISGHATLYWYQQILGQGPKLLIQFQNNGVVDDSQLPKDRFSAERLKGVDSTLKIQPAKLEDSAVYLCASTRQGATGELFFGEGSRLTVL.

The J gene is TRBJ2-2, the V gene TRBV2, with D possibly matching TRBD1 (6 bases). V lost 6 bases, J lost 1 base, and 6 bases lay in between. The CDR3 covers 13 residues. Germline lookup yields CDR1 SNHLY and CDR2 FYNNEI. CDR3 DNA sequence: TGTGCCAGCAGGGGACAGAACACCGGGGAGCTGTTTTTT. This encodes CASRGQNTGELFF.

The chain couples TRBV29-1 to TRBJ2-2, with 7 bases aligning to TRBD2. Germline loops: CDR1 SQVTM, CDR2 ANQGSEA. J gave up 2 bases and V 3 bases, and 3 bases lay outside the gene matches. The length of the CDR3 is 14 residues. CDR3 sequence reads: CSVDGGGNTGELFF. The CDR3, as DNA: TGCAGCGTTGATGGGGGGGGAAACACCGGGGAGCTGTTTTTT.

Only one count was recorded for this clone. The chain employs TRBV27 and TRBJ2-5, with D uncertain. Deletions cut 4 bases from V and 3 bases from J, with 9 bases between. CDR1 and CDR2 (germline): MNHEY, SMNVEV (reference sequence). The CDR3 has 13 amino acids. The CDR3 loop reads CASSSTRKETQYF. The CDR3 DNA follows: TGTGCCAGCAGTTCAACCAGGAAAGAGACCCAGTACTTC.

This clone was counted between two and nine times. The chain links TRBV28 to TRBJ2-3; the match to TRBD2 covers 14 bases. In germline, CDR1 is MDHEN, CDR2 SYDVKM. CDR3 length equals 17 residues. V shed 2 bases and J 4 bases; nucleotides not matched to a gene: 5. CDR3 amino acids: CASSLGTSGRGSDTQYF. The CDR3 DNA reads TGTGCCAGCAGTTTAGGGACTAGCGGGAGAGGGTCAGATACGCAGTATTTT.

The V call is TRBV4-1, the J call TRBJ2-5; D is ambiguous. CDR3 length: 16 residues. Trimming stripped 4 bases from V and 5 bases from J, with 20 bases between. Germline V gene sequence: CDR1 MGHRA, CDR2 YSYEKL. CDR3 protein: CASSPRFITVGETQYF. Here the CDR3 DNA reads TGCGCCAGCAGCCCCCGATTCATCACCGTCGGGGAGACCCAGTACTTC.

This clone was recorded a few times. The V and J genes are TRBV16 and TRBJ1-2; D unresolved. The CDR3 contains 16 residues. Trimming shortened V by 0 bases and J by 7 bases, and 18 bases separated the two germline ends. Germline CDR1 and CDR2: KGHSY and FQNENV. The CDR3 region is CASSQSGGRTFSGYTF. The CDR3 DNA follows: TGTGCCAGCAGCCAATCTGGAGGAAGGACGTTCTCTGGCTACACCTTC.

The J gene is TRBJ2-1, the V gene TRBV9, with a weak D call TRBD2 (6 bases). V lost 2 bases, J lost 7 bases, and 16 bases lay in between. CDR1 SGDLS and CDR2 YYNGEE come from the germline V gene. The CDR3 runs 15 residues. The CDR3 loop reads CASSVSSLAGNEQFF. In DNA, the CDR3 is TGTGCCAGCAGCGTTTCCAGCCTGGCGGGGAATGAGCAGTTCTTC.

This rearrangement joins TRBV29-1 to TRBJ2-1, with D unresolved. Trimming shortened V by 1 base and J by 0 bases, and 16 bases separated the two germline ends. CDR1 SQVTM and CDR2 ANQGSEA come from the germline V gene. The CDR3 sequence is 17 residues long. In nucleotides, the CDR3 is TGCAGCGTTGAAGCCTCAGCGCCTAGAAGCTCCTACAATGAGCAGTTCTTC. Its translation: CSVEASAPRSSYNEQFF.

This chain joins TRBV6-5 and TRBJ1-6, with 7 bases aligning to TRBD1. CDR1 MNHEY and CDR2 SVGAGI come from the germline V gene. Unmatched junction bases numbered 1, after V lost 4 bases and J lost 4 bases. The CDR3 spans 14 residues. The CDR3, as DNA: TGTGCCAGCAGTTGGGGACAGTATAATTCACCCCTCCACTTT. It is translated as CASSWGQYNSPLHF.